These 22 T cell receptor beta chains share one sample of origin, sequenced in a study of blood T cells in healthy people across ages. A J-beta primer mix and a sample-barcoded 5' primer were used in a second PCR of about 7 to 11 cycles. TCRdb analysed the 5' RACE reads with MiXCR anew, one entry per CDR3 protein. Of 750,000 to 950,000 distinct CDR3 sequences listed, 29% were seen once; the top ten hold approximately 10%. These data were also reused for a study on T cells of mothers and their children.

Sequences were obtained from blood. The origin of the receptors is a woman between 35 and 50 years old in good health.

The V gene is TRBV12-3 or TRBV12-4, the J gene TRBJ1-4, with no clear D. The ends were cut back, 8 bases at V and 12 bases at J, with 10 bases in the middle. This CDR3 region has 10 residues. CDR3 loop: CASGGGELFF. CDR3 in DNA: TGTGCCAGCGGAGGAGGTGAACTGTTTTTT.

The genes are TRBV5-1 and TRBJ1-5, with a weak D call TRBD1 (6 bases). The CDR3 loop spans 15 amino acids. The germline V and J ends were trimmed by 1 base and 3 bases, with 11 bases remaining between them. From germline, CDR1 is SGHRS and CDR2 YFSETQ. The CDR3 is CASSLSGQINQPQHF. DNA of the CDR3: TGCGCCAGCAGCTTGTCTGGACAGATCAATCAGCCCCAGCATTTT.

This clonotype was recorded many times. CDR3 in DNA: TGTGCCAGCTCCGACGGGACTGCCAACTCCTACGAGCAGTACTTC. It translates to CASSDGTANSYEQYF. The rearrangement links TRBV18 to TRBJ2-7; weak D call: TRBD2 (6 bases). The germline V gene has CDR1 KGHSH and CDR2 LQKENI. Trimming cost V 6 bases and J 0 bases, with 15 bases left between them. This CDR3 region has 15 residues.

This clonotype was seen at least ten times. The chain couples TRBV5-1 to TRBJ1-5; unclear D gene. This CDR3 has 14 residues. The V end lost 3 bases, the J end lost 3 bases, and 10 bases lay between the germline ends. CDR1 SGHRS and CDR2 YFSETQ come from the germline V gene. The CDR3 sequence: CASSSGNANQPQHF. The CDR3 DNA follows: TGCGCCAGCAGCTCGGGTAACGCCAATCAGCCCCAGCATTTT.

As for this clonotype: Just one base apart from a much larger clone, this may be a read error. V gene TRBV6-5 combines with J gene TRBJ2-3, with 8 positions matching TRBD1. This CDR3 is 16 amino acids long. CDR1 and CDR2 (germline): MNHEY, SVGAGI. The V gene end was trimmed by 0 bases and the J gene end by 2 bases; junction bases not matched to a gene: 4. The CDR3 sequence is CASSYSQDRVTDTQYF. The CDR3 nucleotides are TGTGCCAGCAGTTACTCGCAGGACAGGGTCACAGATACGCAGTATTTT.

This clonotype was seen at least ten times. The CDR3 DNA sequence: TGTGCCAGCAGCCCCCAAAGAAGCTACGAGCAGTACTTC. It specifies CASSPQRSYEQYF. V is TRBV3-1 and J is TRBJ2-7; D remains unclear. CDR3 size: 13 residues. The V and J ends lost 4 bases and 3 bases respectively, with 10 bases between them. Germline V gene lookup returns CDR1 LGHDT and CDR2 YNNKEL (reference sequence).

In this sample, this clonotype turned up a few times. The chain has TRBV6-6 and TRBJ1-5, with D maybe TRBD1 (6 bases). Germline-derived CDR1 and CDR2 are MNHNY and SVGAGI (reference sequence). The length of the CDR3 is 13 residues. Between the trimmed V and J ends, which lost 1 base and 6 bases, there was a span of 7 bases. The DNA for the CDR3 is TGTGCCAGCAGTTACTTGGGGGCTCAGCCCCAGCATTTT. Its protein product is CASSYLGAQPQHF.

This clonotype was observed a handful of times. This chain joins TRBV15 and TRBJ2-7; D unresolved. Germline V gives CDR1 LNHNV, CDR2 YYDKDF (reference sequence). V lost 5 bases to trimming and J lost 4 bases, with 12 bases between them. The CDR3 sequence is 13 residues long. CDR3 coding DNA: TGTGCCACCAGCGTCACTACTGATTACGAGCAGTACTTC. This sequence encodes CATSVTTDYEQYF.

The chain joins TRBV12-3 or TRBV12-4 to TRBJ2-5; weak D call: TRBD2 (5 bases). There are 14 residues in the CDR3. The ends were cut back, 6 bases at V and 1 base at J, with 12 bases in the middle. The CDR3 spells CASRASRLQETQYF. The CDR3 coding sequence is TGTGCCAGCAGGGCTAGCCGCCTCCAAGAGACCCAGTACTTC.

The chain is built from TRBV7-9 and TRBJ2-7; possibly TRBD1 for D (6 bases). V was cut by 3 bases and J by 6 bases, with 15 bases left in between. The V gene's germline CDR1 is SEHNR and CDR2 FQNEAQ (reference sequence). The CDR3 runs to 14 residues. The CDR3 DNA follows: TGTGCCAGCAGCTTCCCTGACAGGCAGCTCGAGCAGTACTTC. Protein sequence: CASSFPDRQLEQYF.

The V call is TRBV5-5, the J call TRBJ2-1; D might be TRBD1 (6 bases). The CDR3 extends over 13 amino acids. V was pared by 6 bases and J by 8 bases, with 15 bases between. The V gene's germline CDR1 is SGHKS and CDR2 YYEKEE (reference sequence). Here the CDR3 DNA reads TGTGCCAGCAATCCGAGGGGGTTCGATGAGCAGTTCTTC. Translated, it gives CASNPRGFDEQFF. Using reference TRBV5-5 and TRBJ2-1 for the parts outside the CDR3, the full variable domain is DAGVTQSPTHLIKTRGQQVTLRCSPISGHKSVSWYQQVLGQGPQFIFQYYEKEERGRGNFPDRFSARQFPNYSSELNVNALLLGDSALYLCASNPRGFDEQFFGPGTRLTVL.

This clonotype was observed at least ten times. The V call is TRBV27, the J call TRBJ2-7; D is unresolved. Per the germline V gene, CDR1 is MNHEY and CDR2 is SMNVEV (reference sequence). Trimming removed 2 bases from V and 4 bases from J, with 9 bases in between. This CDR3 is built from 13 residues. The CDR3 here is CASSLGRIYEQYF. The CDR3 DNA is TGTGCCAGCAGTTTAGGACGGATTTACGAGCAGTACTTC.

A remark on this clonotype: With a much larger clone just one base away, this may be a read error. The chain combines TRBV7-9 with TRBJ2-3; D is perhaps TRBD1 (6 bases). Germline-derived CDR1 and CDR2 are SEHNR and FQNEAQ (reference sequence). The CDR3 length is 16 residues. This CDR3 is CAGSSKTGSGTDTQYF. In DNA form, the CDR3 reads TGTGCCGGCAGCTCCAAAACAGGGTCGGGCACAGATACGCAGTATTTT. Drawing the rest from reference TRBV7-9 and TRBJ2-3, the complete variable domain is DTGVSQNPRHKITKRGQNVTFRCDPISEHNRLYWYRQTLGQGPEFLTYFQNEAQLEKSRLLSDRFSAERPKGSFSTLEIQRTEQGDSAMYLCAGSSKTGSGTDTQYFGPGTRLTVL.

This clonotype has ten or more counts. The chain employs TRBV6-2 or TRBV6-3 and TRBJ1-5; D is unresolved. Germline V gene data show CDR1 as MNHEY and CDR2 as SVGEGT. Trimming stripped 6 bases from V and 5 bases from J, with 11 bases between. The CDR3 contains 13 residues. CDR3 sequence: CASSSAVHQPQHF. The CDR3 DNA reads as TGTGCCAGCAGCTCGGCGGTTCATCAGCCCCAGCATTTT.

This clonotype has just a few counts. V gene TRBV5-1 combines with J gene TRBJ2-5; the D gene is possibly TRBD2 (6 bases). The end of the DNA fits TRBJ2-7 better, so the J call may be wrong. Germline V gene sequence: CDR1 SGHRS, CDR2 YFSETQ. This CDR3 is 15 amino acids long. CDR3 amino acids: CASSLYAGPRGEQYF. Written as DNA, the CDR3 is TGCGCCAGCAGCTTGTACGCGGGGCCCCGGGGCGAGCAGTACTTC.

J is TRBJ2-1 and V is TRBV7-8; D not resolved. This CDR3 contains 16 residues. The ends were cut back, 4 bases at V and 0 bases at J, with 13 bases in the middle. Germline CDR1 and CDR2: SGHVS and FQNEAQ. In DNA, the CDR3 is TGTGCCAGCAGCTCACGAGCGCTAAGCTCCTACAATGAGCAGTTCTTC. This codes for CASSSRALSSYNEQFF.

The DNA of the CDR3 is TGCGCCAGCAGCTTGGTCCCGGGACAGAGCTACGAGCAGTACTTC. As protein: CASSLVPGQSYEQYF. This chain uses TRBV5-1 with TRBJ2-4, with TRBD1 matching 7 bases. The J call is uncertain, as TRBJ2-7 better fits the DNA end. Germline lookup yields CDR1 SGHRS and CDR2 YFSETQ. The CDR3 spans 15 residues.

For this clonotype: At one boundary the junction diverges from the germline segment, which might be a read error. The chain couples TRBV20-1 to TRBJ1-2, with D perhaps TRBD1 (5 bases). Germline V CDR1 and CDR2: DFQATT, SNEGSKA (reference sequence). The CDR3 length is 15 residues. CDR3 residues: CSTRNSLTGVGGYTF. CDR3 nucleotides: TGCAGTACTAGAAATTCCTTGACGGGGGTTGGTGGCTACACCTTC.

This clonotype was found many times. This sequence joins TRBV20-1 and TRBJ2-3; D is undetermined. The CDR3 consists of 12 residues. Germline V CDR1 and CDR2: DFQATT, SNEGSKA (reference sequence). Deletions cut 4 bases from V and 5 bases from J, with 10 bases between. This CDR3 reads CSATGTIDTQYF. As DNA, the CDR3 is TGCAGTGCTACTGGTACCATAGATACGCAGTATTTT.

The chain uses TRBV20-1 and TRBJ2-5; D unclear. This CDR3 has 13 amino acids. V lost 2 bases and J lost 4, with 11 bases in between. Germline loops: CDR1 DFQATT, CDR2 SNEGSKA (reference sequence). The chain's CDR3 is CSARHSQGETQYF. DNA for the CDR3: TGCAGTGCTAGACACAGTCAAGGAGAGACCCAGTACTTC.

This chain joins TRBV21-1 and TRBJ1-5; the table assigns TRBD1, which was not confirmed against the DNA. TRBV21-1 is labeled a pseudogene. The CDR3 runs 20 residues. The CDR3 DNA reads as TGTGCCAGCAGCCCCCCGGGCGGGACAGGGCCAACGGGAAACGATCAGCCCCAGCATTTT. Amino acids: CASSPPGGTGPTGNDQPQHF.

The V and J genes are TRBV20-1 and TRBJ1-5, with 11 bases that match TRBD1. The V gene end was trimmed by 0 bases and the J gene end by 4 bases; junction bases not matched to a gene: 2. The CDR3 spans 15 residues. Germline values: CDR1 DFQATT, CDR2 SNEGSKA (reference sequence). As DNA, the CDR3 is TGCAGTGCTAGAGAGGGACAGGGGGGAAATCAGCCCCAGCATTTT. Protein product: CSAREGQGGNQPQHF.